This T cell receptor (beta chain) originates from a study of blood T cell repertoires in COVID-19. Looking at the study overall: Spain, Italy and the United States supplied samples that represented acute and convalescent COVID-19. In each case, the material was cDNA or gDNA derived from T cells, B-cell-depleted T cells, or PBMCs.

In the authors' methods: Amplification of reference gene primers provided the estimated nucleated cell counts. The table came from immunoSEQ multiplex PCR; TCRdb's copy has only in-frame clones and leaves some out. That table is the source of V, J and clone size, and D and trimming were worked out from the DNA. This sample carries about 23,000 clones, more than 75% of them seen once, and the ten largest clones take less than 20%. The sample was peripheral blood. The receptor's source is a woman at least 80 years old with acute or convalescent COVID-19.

The CDR3 sequence: CASSLYRDTEAFF. In DNA form, the CDR3 reads TGTGCCAGCAGCCTTTACAGGGACACTGAAGCTTTCTTT. V gene TRBV12-3 or TRBV12-4 combines with J gene TRBJ1-1; D is perhaps TRBD1 (6 bases). This CDR3 spans 13 amino acids. V lost 6 bases and J lost 3, with 11 bases in between.